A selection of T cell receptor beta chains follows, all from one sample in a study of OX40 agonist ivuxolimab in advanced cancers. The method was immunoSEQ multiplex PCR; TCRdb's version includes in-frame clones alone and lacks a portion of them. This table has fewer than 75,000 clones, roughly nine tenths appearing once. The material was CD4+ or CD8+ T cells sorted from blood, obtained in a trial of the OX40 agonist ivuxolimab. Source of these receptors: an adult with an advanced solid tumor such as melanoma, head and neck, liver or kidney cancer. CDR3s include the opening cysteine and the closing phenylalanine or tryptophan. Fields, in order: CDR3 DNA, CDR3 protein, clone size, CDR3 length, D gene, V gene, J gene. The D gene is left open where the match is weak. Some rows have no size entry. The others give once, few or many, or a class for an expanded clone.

DNA: TGTGCCAGCTCCACTCGGGGGGAGGGAGCTGGAAACACCATATATTTT
CDR3: CASSTRGEGAGNTIYF
size: -
length: 16
D: -
V: TRBV27
J: TRBJ1-3

DNA: TGTGCCAGCAGCGATCAACGGGAGGGAGATACGCAGTATTTT
CDR3: CASSDQREGDTQYF
size: -
length: 14
D: TRBD2
V: TRBV5-4
J: TRBJ2-3

DNA: TGTGCCAGCAGCTTTGCGGGAACGCACACAGATACGCAGTATTTT
CDR3: CASSFAGTHTDTQYF
size: -
length: 15
D: -
V: TRBV7-3
J: TRBJ2-3

DNA: TGTGCCAGCAGCTTAAGGGCGGGCCTCACAGATACGCAGTATTTT
CDR3: CASSLRAGLTDTQYF
size: -
length: 15
D: -
V: TRBV7-2
J: TRBJ2-3

DNA: TGCGCCAGCAGCCAAGATGACCTTGGACAGGGGGCCTCTGGGGCCAACGTCCTGACTTTC
CDR3: CASSQDDLGQGASGANVLTF
size: -
length: 20
D: TRBD1
V: TRBV4-1
J: TRBJ2-6

DNA: TGTGCCAGCAGCCTCGCGGGGGGATTCATGGGCGCTGAAGCTTTCTTT
CDR3: CASSLAGGFMGAEAFF
size: -
length: 16
D: -
V: TRBV5-6
J: TRBJ1-1

DNA: TGTGCCAGCAGCTTACCTCGGACAGTGGAGACCCAGTACTTC
CDR3: CASSLPRTVETQYF
size: -
length: 14
D: -
V: TRBV11-2
J: TRBJ2-5

DNA: TGCAGTGCCCCTGAGCAGTTCTTC
CDR3: CSAPEQFF
size: -
length: 8
D: -
V: TRBV20-1
J: TRBJ2-1

DNA: TGCAGCGTGATTACAGGGTCCACCGTTGGGGAGCAGTACTTC
CDR3: CSVITGSTVGEQYF
size: -
length: 14
D: -
V: TRBV29-1
J: TRBJ2-7

DNA: TGTGCCACCAGCAGAGATGGTCGTACAGATACGCAGTATTTT
CDR3: CATSRDGRTDTQYF
size: -
length: 14
D: -
V: TRBV15
J: TRBJ2-3

DNA: TGTGCCAGTAGCTCCGGACTAGCGGGAGGCACCGGGGAGCTGTTTTTT
CDR3: CASSSGLAGGTGELFF
size: -
length: 16
D: TRBD2
V: TRBV19
J: TRBJ2-2

DNA: TGTGCCAGCAGCCCTGGCCGGTACGAGCAGTACTTC
CDR3: CASSPGRYEQYF
size: -
length: 12
D: -
V: TRBV7-9
J: TRBJ2-7

DNA: TGTGCCTGGAGCCTCCCAATAGGTTTTTGGAATTCACCCCTCCACTTT
CDR3: CAWSLPIGFWNSPLHF
size: -
length: 16
D: -
V: TRBV30
J: TRBJ1-6

DNA: TGTGCCAGCTCTACAAGTGGACAGGGGGACACTGAAGCTTTCTTT
CDR3: CASSTSGQGDTEAFF
size: -
length: 15
D: TRBD1
V: TRBV18
J: TRBJ1-1

DNA: TGCGCCAGCAGTTTGACAGATACGCAGTATTTT
CDR3: CASSLTDTQYF
size: -
length: 11
D: -
V: TRBV5-1
J: TRBJ2-3

DNA: TGCGCCAGCAGCCAGGGGGGCCGCCCTGGGGCCTACGAGCAGTACTTC
CDR3: CASSQGGRPGAYEQYF
size: -
length: 16
D: -
V: TRBV4-1
J: TRBJ2-7

DNA: TGTGCCAGCAGACGACCTGGGGGTCCCCTTACCGGGGAGCTGTTTTTT
CDR3: CASRRPGGPLTGELFF
size: once
length: 16
D: -
V: TRBV2
J: TRBJ2-2

DNA: TGTGCCAGCAGTGAAAACAGGGCTCACGGTGGGGAGCTGTTTTTT
CDR3: CASSENRAHGGELFF
size: -
length: 15
D: -
V: TRBV6-1
J: TRBJ2-2

DNA: TGTGCCAGCAGTGGGCACAGGGGCCTGCGGTACGAGCAGTACTTC
CDR3: CASSGHRGLRYEQYF
size: once
length: 15
D: TRBD1
V: TRBV27
J: TRBJ2-7

DNA: TGTGCCAGCAGCTCGGACAGTAGCCATGGCTACACCTTC
CDR3: CASSSDSSHGYTF
size: -
length: 13
D: -
V: TRBV7-9
J: TRBJ1-2

DNA: TGCAGTGCTAGAGGACATAAGGAGCAGTTCTTC
CDR3: CSARGHKEQFF
size: -
length: 11
D: -
V: TRBV20-1
J: TRBJ2-1

DNA: TGTGCCAGCAGCGTACCACGGGGGGCCGTAGGTACGCAGTATTTT
CDR3: CASSVPRGAVGTQYF
size: -
length: 15
D: -
V: TRBV9
J: TRBJ2-3

DNA: TGTGCCAGCAGCTCCATGACTAGCGGGCGAGCCTACGAGCAGTACTTC
CDR3: CASSSMTSGRAYEQYF
size: -
length: 16
D: TRBD2
V: TRBV5-6
J: TRBJ2-7

DNA: TGCGCCAGCAGCAAGGGGACTAGCGGGACCTACGAGCAGTACTTC
CDR3: CASSKGTSGTYEQYF
size: -
length: 15
D: TRBD2
V: TRBV5-1
J: TRBJ2-7

DNA: TGTGCCAGCAGCTTGGGCGGTCAGCCCCAGCATTTT
CDR3: CASSLGGQPQHF
size: few
length: 12
D: -
V: TRBV13
J: TRBJ1-5

DNA: TGTGCCAGCAGCTTCCGGGGCTACGAGCAGTACTTC
CDR3: CASSFRGYEQYF
size: -
length: 12
D: -
V: TRBV5-4
J: TRBJ2-7

DNA: TGCCCGGGTGCGCGCGCCCTCAATCAGCCCCAGCATTTT
CDR3: CPGARALNQPQHF
size: -
length: 13
D: -
V: TRBV9
J: TRBJ1-5

DNA: TGTGCCAGCAGCGAAATGGACAGCGATGGCTACACCTTC
CDR3: CASSEMDSDGYTF
size: -
length: 13
D: -
V: TRBV7-9
J: TRBJ1-2

DNA: TGTGCCACCAGCAGAGTAGGGGTGGGCGAGCAGTACTTC
CDR3: CATSRVGVGEQYF
size: few
length: 13
D: -
V: TRBV15
J: TRBJ2-7

DNA: TGTGCCTGTCAAGGGACTAGCGGCTATAATGAGCAGTTCTTC
CDR3: CACQGTSGYNEQFF
size: -
length: 14
D: TRBD2
V: TRBV30
J: TRBJ2-1

DNA: TGTGCCAGCAGCTTAGCAGAAGGGTACGAGCAGTACTTC
CDR3: CASSLAEGYEQYF
size: -
length: 13
D: -
V: TRBV11-3
J: TRBJ2-7

DNA: TGTGCCAGTAGTATTACGGGGGACACTGAAGCTTTCTTT
CDR3: CASSITGDTEAFF
size: few
length: 13
D: -
V: TRBV19
J: TRBJ1-1

DNA: TGTGCCAGCAGCTTGCCAAGCGGGAGGAACACCGGGGAGCTGTTTTTT
CDR3: CASSLPSGRNTGELFF
size: -
length: 16
D: TRBD2
V: TRBV5-6
J: TRBJ2-2

DNA: TGCGCCAGCAGCACCCTCCAGGGGGGCCACGAGCAGTACTTC
CDR3: CASSTLQGGHEQYF
size: -
length: 14
D: -
V: TRBV5-1
J: TRBJ2-7

DNA: TGTGCCAGCTCCCCGTGGGAGCGGGTTACCTACGAGCAGTACTTC
CDR3: CASSPWERVTYEQYF
size: -
length: 15
D: -
V: TRBV18
J: TRBJ2-7

DNA: TGCAGCGTAGGATCCGGGACAGGGGCCACCGAGCAGTACTTC
CDR3: CSVGSGTGATEQYF
size: -
length: 14
D: TRBD1
V: TRBV29-1
J: TRBJ2-7

DNA: TGTGCCAGCAGCTTGTGGGTGGGCGAAGACTATGGCTACACCTTC
CDR3: CASSLWVGEDYGYTF
size: -
length: 15
D: -
V: TRBV5-4
J: TRBJ1-2

DNA: TGTGCCAGCAGCTCTACAAGCCTATACAATGAGCAGTTCTTC
CDR3: CASSSTSLYNEQFF
size: -
length: 14
D: -
V: TRBV7-9
J: TRBJ2-1